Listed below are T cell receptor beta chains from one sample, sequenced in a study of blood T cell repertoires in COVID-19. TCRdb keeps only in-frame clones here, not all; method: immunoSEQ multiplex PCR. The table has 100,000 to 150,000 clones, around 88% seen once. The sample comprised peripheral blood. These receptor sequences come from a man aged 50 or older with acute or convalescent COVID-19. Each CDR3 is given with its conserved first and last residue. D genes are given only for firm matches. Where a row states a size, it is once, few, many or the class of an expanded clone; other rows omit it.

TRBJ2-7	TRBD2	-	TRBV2	TGTGCCAGCAGTTTGACTAGCGGCCCCTACGAGCAGTACTTC	CASSLTSGPYEQYF
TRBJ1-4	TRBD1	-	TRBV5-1	TGCGCCAGCAGCTTGGGGGACAGGACTGAAAAACTGTTTTTT	CASSLGDRTEKLFF
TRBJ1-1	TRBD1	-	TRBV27	TGTGCCAGCAGTTTATCTTCCGGGACAGGGTGGAACACTGAAGCTTTCTTT	CASSLSSGTGWNTEAFF
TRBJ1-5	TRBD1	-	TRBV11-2	TGTGCCAGCAGCCCTCTGACAGGGAATCAGCCCCAGCATTTT	CASSPLTGNQPQHF
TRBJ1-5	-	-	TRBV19	TGTGCCAGCCGGGGAGCTCAGGCGGAGGATCCCCAGCATTTT	CASRGAQAEDPQHF
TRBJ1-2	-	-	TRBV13	TGTGCCAGCAGTATTCAGAACTATGGCTACACCTTC	CASSIQNYGYTF
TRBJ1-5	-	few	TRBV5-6	TGTGCCAGCAGCTTCGACAGACGTGGGCCCCAGCATTTT	CASSFDRRGPQHF
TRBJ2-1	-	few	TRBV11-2	TGTGCCAGCAGCTCGCACGCGGGACCGTCCAATGAGCAGTTCTTC	CASSSHAGPSNEQFF
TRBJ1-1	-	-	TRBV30	TGTGCCTGGTCTCCCTTCCAGGGGATGAACACTGAAGCTTTCTTT	CAWSPFQGMNTEAFF
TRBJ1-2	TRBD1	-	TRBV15	TGTGCCACCAGCAGAGACGGGACAGGGGTGTTCTATGGCTACACCTTC	CATSRDGTGVFYGYTF
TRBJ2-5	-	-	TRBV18	TGTTCGGGAGCAGGAGGGATCGGAGAGACCCAGTACTTC	CSGAGGIGETQYF
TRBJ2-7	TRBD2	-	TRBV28	TGTGCCAGCAGTTTTAGCGGGAGAACCAGGTACGAGCAGTACTTC	CASSFSGRTRYEQYF
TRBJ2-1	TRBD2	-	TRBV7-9	TGTGCCAGCAGCTCAGCGGGGAGTGGGAACAATGAGCAGTTCTTC	CASSSAGSGNNEQFF
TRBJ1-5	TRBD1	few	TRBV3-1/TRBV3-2	TGTGCCAGCAGCACAGGGACAGGTAATCAGCCCCAGCATTTT	CASSTGTGNQPQHF
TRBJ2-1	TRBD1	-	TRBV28	TGTGCCAGCAGCCGTGGACAGGAGGTTGAGCAGTTCTTC	CASSRGQEVEQFF
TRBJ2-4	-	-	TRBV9	TGTGCCAGCAGCGTAAGCCGGTTAAACATTCAGTACTTC	CASSVSRLNIQYF
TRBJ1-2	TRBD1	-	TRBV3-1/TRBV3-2	TGTGCCAGCAGCCCTTACCTCGGACAGGGACATGGCTACACCTTC	CASSPYLGQGHGYTF